This T cell receptor beta chain was retrieved from a study of response to subunit inactivated influenza vaccine (dated by TCRdb to between 2017 and 2018). Regarding the study in general: Deep quantitative T cell receptor repertoire profiling was used in the study to track responses to a trivalent subunit inactivated influenza vaccine.

Summary of the overall study and its limitations: It was suggested by the authors that each seasonal influenza vaccination may recruit only a limited number of new T cells.

As regards this clonotype: What this receptor recognizes is not known. No quality values exist for individual bases; no much larger clone is one base distant.

CDR1 and CDR2 are read off the germline V gene as KGHSH and LQKENI. V and J are trimmed by 5 bases and 2 bases, and the gene matches miss 13 bases of the junction. The cysteine opens and the phenylalanine closes a CDR3 of 17 amino acids. The kept DNA is CDR3 alone, 51 bases in frame from the first base. The library was built by means of RT-PCR. Reads for this sample came from an Illumina HiSeq 2500. The public sequencing data were trimmed at Q25 with fastp and processed into clonotypes with MiXCR by TCRdb, which kept only in-frame beta chains. Each record represents a unique CDR3 protein, reported with the most common genes and DNA among its rows. The sample table shows 450,000 to 600,000 distinct CDR3 sequences, and around 8% are seen once. The biggest ten clones account for approximately 13% of the sample.

The TCR sequence derives from a man between 45 and 75 years old who received an inactivated influenza vaccine. Donor details come from another sample of the same person, matched by shared clones. The V gene is TRBV18 and the J gene is TRBJ2-5, with 8 bases in between that match TRBD1. The sequenced sample was PBMCs from blood, obtained less than 25 months after vaccination. The CDR3 loop reads CASSSRTGREVQETQYF. The nucleotide sequence is TGTGCCAGCTCATCGAGGACAGGGCGAGAGGTACAAGAGACCCAGTACTTC. Joined to the reference TRBV18 and TRBJ2-5 proteins, this CDR3 gives the full variable domain: NAGVMQNPRHLVRRRGQEARLRCSPMKGHSHVYWYRQLPEEGLKFMVYLQKENIIDESGMPKERFSAEFPKEGPSILRIQQVVRGDSAAYFCASSSRTGREVQETQYFGPGTRLLVL.